This T cell receptor (beta chain) appears in the sequencing data of a study of identical twins. This CDR3 is 13 amino acids long. Trimming took 3 bases from V and 5 from J, leaving 10 bases between them. In germline, CDR1 is SGHDT, CDR2 YYEEEE. TCRdb re-derived calls from the 5' RACE reads in MiXCR, one entry per CDR3 protein. The data contain a few hundred thousand distinct CDR3 sequences, 10% to 15% of them singletons. This clonotype was counted a few times. These records were also assigned to another study, of yellow fever vaccine responses in identical twins. From that report: A vaccine T cell response that seemed partly convergent and partly personalized was reported in twins.

The sample comprised CD8+ T cells sorted from blood. The chain carries TRBV5-6 and TRBJ2-3; D is unclear. This clonotype originated in a young woman in good health. CDR3 nucleotide sequence: TGTGCCAGCAGCTATGGGTCGGGAGATACGCAGTATTTT. Amino acids: CASSYGSGDTQYF.